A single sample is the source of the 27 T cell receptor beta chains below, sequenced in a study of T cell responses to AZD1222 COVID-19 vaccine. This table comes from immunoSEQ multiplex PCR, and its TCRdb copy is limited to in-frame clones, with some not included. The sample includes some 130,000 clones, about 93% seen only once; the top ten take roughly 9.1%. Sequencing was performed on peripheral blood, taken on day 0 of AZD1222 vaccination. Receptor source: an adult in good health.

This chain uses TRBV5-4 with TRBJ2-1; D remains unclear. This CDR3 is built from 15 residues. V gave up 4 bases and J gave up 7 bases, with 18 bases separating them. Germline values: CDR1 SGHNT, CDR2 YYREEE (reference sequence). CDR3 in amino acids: CASSQSSTFGNEQFF. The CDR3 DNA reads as TGTGCCAGCAGCCAAAGCAGTACCTTCGGAAATGAGCAGTTCTTC.

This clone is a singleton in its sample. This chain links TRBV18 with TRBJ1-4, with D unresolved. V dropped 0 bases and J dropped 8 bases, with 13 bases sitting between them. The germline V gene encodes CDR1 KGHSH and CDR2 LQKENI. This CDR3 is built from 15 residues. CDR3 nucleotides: TGTGCCAGCTCACCACCGGTCGGGAGTGCGGAAAAACTGTTTTTT. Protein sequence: CASSPPVGSAEKLFF.

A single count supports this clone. The CDR3 loop is CASRAFRDRASEAFF. For the CDR3, the DNA is TGTGCCAGCAGGGCCTTTCGGGACAGGGCCTCTGAAGCTTTCTTT. J is TRBJ1-1 and V is TRBV7-9; 9 bases are shared with TRBD1. The CDR3 runs 15 residues. With V trimmed by 6 bases and J by 6 bases, 11 bases remained unmatched. The germline CDR1 and CDR2 sequences are SEHNR and FQNEAQ (reference sequence).

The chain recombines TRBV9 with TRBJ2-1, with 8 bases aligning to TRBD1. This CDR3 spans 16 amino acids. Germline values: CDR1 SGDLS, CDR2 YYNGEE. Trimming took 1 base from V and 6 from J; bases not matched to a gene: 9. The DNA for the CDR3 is TGTGCCAGCAGCGTAAGAGGGGACAGGAATATCAATGAGCAGTTCTTC. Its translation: CASSVRGDRNINEQFF.

As DNA, the CDR3 is TGCGCCAGCAGCCAGGATCGGACTAGCGGGGGGCGGACAGATACGCAGTATTTT. Translated: CASSQDRTSGGRTDTQYF. The V gene is TRBV4-3, the J gene TRBJ2-3; TRBD2 agrees at 14 bases. In germline, CDR1 is LGHNA, CDR2 YSLEER. The CDR3 runs 18 residues. Unmatched junction bases numbered 8, after V lost 3 bases and J lost 3 bases.

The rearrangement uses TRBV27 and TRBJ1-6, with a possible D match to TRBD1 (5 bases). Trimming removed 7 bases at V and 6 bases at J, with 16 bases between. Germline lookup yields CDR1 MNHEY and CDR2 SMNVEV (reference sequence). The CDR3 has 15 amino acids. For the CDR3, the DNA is TGTGCCAGCAAGGTGGGGGAACGTTTTAATTCACCCCTCCACTTT. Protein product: CASKVGERFNSPLHF.

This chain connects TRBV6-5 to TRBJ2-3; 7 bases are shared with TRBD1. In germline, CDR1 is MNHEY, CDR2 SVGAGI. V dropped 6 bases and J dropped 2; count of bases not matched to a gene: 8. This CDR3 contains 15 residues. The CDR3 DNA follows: TGTGCCAGCAGATCGACAGGGTACTACACAGATACGCAGTATTTT. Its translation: CASRSTGYYTDTQYF.

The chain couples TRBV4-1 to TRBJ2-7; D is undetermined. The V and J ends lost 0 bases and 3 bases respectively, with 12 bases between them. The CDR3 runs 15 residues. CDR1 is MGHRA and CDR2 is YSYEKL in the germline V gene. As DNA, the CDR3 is TGCGCCAGCAGCCAAGATGGCCTTACGTACTACGAGCAGTACTTC. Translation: CASSQDGLTYYEQYF.

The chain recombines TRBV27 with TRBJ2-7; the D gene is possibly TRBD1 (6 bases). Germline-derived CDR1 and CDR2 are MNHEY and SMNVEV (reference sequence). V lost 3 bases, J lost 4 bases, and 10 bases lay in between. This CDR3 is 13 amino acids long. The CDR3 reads CASSFLQGYEQYF. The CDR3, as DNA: TGTGCCAGCAGTTTTTTACAGGGATACGAGCAGTACTTC.

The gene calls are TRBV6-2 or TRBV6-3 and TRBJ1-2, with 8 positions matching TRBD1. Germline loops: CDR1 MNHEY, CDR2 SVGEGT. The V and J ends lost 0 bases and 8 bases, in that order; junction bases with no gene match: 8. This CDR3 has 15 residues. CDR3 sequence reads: CASSYSRTGGLGYTF. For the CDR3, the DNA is TGTGCCAGCAGTTACTCGCGAACAGGGGGACTCGGCTACACCTTC.

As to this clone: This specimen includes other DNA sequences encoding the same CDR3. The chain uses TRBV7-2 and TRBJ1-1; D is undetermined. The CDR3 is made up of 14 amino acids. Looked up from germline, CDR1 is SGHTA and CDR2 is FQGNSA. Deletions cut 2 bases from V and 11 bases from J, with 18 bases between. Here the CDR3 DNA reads TGTGCCAGCAGCTTAAGACTCCGAAAATTGGTGGCTTTCTTT. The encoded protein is CASSLRLRKLVAFF.

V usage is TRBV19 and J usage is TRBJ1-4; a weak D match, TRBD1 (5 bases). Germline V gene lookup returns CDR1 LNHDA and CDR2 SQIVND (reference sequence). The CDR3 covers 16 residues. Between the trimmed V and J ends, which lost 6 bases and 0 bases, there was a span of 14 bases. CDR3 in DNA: TGTGCCAGTAGAGACAGACCGGCTGCAACTAATGAAAAACTGTTTTTT. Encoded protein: CASRDRPAATNEKLFF.

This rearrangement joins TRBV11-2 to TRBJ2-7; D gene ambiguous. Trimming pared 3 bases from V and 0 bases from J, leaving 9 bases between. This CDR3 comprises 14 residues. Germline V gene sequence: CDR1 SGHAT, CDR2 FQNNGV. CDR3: CASSFGDNSYEQYF. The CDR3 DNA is TGTGCCAGCAGCTTCGGAGACAACTCCTACGAGCAGTACTTC. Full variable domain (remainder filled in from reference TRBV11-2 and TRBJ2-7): EAGVAQSPRYKIIEKRQSVAFWCNPISGHATLYWYQQILGQGPKLLIQFQNNGVVDDSQLPKDRFSAERLKGVDSTLKIQPAKLEDSAVYLCASSFGDNSYEQYFGPGTRLTVT.

For the CDR3, the DNA is TGTGCCAGCAGTTTTGGGGACAGGGGGCTATCCGAAGCTTTCTTT. Protein product: CASSFGDRGLSEAFF. This chain joins TRBV28 and TRBJ1-1; 12 bases are shared with TRBD1. CDR1 and CDR2 from the germline V gene are MDHEN and SYDVKM. This CDR3 is built from 15 residues. V was pared by 3 bases and J by 8 bases, with 7 bases of the junction left unmatched.

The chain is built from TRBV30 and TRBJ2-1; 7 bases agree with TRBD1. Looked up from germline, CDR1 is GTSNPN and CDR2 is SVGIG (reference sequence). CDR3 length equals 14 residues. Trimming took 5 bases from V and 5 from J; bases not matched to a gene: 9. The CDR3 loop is CAWWGQTTNNEQFF. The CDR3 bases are TGTGCCTGGTGGGGACAGACGACCAACAATGAGCAGTTCTTC.

The DNA of the CDR3 is TGTGCCAGCAGCTTAGATGCAGGACCACCCCTCCACTTT. Translation: CASSLDAGPPLHF. The chain carries TRBV11-3 and TRBJ1-6; the D is unclear. The CDR3 has 13 residues. Germline CDR1 and CDR2: SGHNT and YENEEA. With 0 bases removed from V and 11 bases from J, the gap between germline ends came to 8 bases.

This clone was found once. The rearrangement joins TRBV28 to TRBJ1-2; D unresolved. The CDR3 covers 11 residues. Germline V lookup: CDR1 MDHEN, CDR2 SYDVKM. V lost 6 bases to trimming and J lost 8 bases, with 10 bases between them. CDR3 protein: CASSHAWGYTF. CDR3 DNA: TGTGCCAGCAGCCACGCTTGGGGCTACACCTTC.

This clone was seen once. The CDR3 region is CASSDGQGKKYSPLHF. As DNA, the CDR3 is TGTGCCAGCAGTGATGGACAGGGAAAAAAGTATTCACCCCTCCACTTT. The chain joins TRBV6-1 to TRBJ1-6; TRBD1 aligns across 8 bases. V was pared by 3 bases and J by 8 bases, with 9 bases of the junction left unmatched. Germline CDR1 MNHNS, CDR2 SASEGT. The CDR3 extends over 16 amino acids.

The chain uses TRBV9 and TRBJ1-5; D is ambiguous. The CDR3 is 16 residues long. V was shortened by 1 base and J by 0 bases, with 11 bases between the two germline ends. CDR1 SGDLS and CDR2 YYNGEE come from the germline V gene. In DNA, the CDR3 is TGTGCCAGCAGCGTATGGAGAAATTATAGCAATCAGCCCCAGCATTTT. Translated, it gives CASSVWRNYSNQPQHF.

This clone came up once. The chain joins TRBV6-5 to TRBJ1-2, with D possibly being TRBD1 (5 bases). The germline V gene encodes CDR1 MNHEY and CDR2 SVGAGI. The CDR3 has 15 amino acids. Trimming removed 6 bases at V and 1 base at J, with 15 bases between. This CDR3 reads CASRVREKGNYGYTF. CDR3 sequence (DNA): TGTGCCAGCAGGGTCAGGGAGAAGGGTAACTATGGCTACACCTTC.

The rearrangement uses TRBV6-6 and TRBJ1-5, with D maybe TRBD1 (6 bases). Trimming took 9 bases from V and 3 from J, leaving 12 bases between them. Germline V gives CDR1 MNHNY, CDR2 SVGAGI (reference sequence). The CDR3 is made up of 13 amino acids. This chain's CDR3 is CASTGQYNQPQHF. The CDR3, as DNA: TGTGCCAGTACCGGACAGTACAATCAGCCCCAGCATTTT.

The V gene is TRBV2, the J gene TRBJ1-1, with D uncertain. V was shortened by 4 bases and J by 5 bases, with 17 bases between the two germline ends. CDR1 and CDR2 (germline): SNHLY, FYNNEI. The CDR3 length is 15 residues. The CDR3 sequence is CASSARYPAGTEAFF. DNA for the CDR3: TGTGCCAGCAGTGCGCGCTACCCAGCGGGAACTGAAGCTTTCTTT.

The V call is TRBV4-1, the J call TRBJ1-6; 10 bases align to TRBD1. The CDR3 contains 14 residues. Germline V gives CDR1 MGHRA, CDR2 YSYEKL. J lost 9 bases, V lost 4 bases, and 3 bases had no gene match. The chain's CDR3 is CASSRRTGGSPLHF. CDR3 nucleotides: TGCGCCAGCAGCCGCCGGACAGGGGGTTCACCCCTCCACTTT.

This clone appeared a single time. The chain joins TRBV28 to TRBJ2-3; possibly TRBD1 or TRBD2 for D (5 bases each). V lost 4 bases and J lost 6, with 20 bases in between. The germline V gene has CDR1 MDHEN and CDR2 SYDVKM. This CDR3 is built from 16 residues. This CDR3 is CASSSGTTKPWDTQYF. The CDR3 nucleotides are TGTGCCAGCAGTTCCGGGACCACAAAGCCATGGGATACGCAGTATTTT.

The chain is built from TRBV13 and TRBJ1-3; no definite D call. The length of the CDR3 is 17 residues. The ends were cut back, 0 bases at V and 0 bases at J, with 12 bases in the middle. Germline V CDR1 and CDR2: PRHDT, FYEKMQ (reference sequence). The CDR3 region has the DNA TGTGCCAGCAGCTTAGGTCTCGGGAGCCACTCTGGAAACACCATATATTTT. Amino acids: CASSLGLGSHSGNTIYF.

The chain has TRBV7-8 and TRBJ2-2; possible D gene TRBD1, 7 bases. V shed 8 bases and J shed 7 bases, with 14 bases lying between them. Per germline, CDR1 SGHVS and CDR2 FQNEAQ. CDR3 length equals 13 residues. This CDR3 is CASPGGSGGELFF. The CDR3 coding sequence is TGTGCCAGCCCAGGGGGGTCGGGCGGGGAGCTGTTTTTT.

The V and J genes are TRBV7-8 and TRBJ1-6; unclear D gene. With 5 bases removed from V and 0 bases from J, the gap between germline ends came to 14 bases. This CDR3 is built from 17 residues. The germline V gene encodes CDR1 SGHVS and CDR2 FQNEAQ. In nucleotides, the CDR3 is TGTGCCAGCAGCCCCCGGTCGGGAAGCTCCTATAATTCACCCCTCCACTTT. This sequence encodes CASSPRSGSSYNSPLHF.